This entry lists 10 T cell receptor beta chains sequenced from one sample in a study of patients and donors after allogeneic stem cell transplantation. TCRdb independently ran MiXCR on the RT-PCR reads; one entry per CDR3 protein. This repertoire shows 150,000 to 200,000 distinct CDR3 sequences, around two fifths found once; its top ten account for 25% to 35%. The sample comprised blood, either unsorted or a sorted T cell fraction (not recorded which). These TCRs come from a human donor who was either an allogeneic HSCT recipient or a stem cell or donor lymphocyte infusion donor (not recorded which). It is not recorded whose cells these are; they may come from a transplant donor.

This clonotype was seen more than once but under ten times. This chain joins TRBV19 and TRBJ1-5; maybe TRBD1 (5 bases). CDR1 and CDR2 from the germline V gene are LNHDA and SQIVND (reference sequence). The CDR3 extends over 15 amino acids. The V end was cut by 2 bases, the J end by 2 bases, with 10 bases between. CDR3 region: CASSIIEGGNQPQHF. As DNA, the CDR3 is TGTGCCAGTAGTATAATCGAAGGGGGCAATCAGCCCCAGCATTTT.

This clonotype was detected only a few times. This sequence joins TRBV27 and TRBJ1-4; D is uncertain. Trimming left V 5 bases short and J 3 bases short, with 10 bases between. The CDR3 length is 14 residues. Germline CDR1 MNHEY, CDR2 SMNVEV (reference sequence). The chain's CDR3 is CASSRERANEKLFF. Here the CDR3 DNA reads TGTGCCAGCAGTAGGGAGAGGGCTAATGAAAAACTGTTTTTT.

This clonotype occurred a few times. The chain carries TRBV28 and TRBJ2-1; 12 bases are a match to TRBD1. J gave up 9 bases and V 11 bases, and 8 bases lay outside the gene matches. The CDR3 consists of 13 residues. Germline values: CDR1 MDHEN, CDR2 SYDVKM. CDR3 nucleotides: TGTGCCGGGGGACAGGGGGCAGGTGGTGAGCAGTTCTTC. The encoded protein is CAGGQGAGGEQFF. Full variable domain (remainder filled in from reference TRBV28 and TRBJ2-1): DVKVTQSSRYLVKRTGEKVFLECVQDMDHENMFWYRQDPGLGLRLIYFSYDVKMKEKGDIPEGYSVSREKKERFSLILESASTNQTSMYLCAGGQGAGGEQFFGPGTRLTVL.

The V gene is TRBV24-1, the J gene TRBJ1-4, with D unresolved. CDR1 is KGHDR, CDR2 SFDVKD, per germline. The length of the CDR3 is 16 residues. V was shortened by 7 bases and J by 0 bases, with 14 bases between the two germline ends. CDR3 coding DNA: TGTGCCACCAGGTGGGCAGGACCAGCAACTAATGAAAAACTGTTTTTT. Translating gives CATRWAGPATNEKLFF.

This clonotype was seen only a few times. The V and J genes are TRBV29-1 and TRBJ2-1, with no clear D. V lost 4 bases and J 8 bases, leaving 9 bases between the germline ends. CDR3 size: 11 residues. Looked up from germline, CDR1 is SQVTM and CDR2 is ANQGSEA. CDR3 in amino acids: CSVAGIYEQFF. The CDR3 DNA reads TGCAGCGTTGCGGGCATTTATGAGCAGTTCTTC.

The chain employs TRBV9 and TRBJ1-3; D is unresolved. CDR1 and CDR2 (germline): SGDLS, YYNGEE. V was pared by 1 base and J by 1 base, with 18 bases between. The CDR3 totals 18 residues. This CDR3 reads CASSVFPTATLSGNTIYF. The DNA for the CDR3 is TGTGCCAGCAGCGTATTCCCCACAGCTACCCTATCTGGAAACACCATATATTTT.

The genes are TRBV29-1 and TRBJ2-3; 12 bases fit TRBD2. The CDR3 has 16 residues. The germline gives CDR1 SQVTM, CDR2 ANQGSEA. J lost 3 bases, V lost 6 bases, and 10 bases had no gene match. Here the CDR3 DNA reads TGCAGCGTCGCTTCGATGACTAGCGGGAGAACAGATACGCAGTATTTT. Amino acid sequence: CSVASMTSGRTDTQYF.

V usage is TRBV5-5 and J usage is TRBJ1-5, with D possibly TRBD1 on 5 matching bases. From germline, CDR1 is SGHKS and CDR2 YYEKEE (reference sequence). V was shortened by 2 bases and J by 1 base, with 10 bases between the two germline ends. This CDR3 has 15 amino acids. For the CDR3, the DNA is TGTGCCAGCAGCTTACAGGACAAGAGCAATCAGCCCCAGCATTTT. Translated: CASSLQDKSNQPQHF.

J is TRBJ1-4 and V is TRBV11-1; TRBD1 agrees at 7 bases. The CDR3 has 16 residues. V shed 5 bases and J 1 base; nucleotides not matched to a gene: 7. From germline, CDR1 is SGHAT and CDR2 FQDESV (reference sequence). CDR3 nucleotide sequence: TGTGCCAGCAGCCCCGGGACAGCACTAACTAATGAAAAACTGTTTTTT. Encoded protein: CASSPGTALTNEKLFF.

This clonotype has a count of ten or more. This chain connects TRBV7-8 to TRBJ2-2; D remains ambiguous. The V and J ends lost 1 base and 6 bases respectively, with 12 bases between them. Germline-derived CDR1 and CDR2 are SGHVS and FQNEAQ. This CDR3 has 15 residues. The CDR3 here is CASSLVGTQAGELFF. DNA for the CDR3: TGTGCCAGCAGCTTAGTCGGTACGCAGGCCGGGGAGCTGTTTTTT.